This T cell receptor (beta chain) was recorded in a study of CD4 T cells in relation to SARS-CoV-2 and coronaviruses. Study overall: TCR beta CDR3s were sequenced after roughly ten-day antigen culture of PBMCs. Crossreactive spike epitopes shared across donors were mapped to their HLA restriction.

Looked up from germline, CDR1 is SGHTA and CDR2 is FQGNSA. There are 19 residues in the CDR3. V lost 5 bases to trimming and J lost 4 bases, with 30 bases between them. As concerns this clone: The antigen remains unidentified.

Unexposed donor CD4+ T cells date from about 2011-2019, before the COVID-19 pandemic. CD4+ T cells were isolated from the cells after 10 days of culture. Cells permitting, SARS-CoV-2 S/N and four cold-coronavirus spikes were tested on unexposed-donor CD4+ T cells. Data came from immunoSEQ multiplex PCR; TCRdb stores just in-frame clones and leaves some out. The sample consists of about 20,000 clones, around 67% of them appearing once. The source is a human donor in good health. The V gene is TRBV7-2, the J gene TRBJ2-7, with D perhaps TRBD2 (6 bases). Sequences were obtained from CD4+ T cells from PBMCs, cultured in vitro. The CDR3, as DNA: TGTGCCAGCAGCGCCCACGCTGGGGCGGGACCGAGGTTAAGGTACGAGCAGTACTTC. Amino acid sequence: CASSAHAGAGPRLRYEQYF.